Below, 21 T cell receptor beta chains from the same sample are listed, as sequenced in a study of OX40 agonist ivuxolimab in advanced cancers. Libraries were prepared through the immunoSEQ multiplex PCR assay. TCRdb provides this immuneACCESS table in a form limited to in-frame rearrangements. Some clones are lacking; in checked studies, under half of them reflect an unresolved V gene, and why the rest are absent is not known. Across this sample there are approximately 40,000 clones, with approximately 91% seen only once. Roughly 14% of the sample is held by the ten biggest clonotypes. The sequenced sample was CD4+ or CD8+ T cells sorted from blood, obtained in a trial of the OX40 agonist ivuxolimab. These receptors all stem from an adult with an advanced solid tumor such as melanoma, head and neck, liver or kidney cancer.

This chain joins TRBV11-3 and TRBJ2-1, with D possibly being TRBD1 (5 bases). Germline assignment: CDR1 SGHNT and CDR2 YENEEA. The CDR3 length is 15 residues. V was shortened by 5 bases and J by 7 bases, with 18 bases between the two germline ends. The CDR3 nucleotides are TGTGCCAGCAGCGGCAAGGGGTTTGTTGGGAATGAGCAGTTCTTC. Translated, it gives CASSGKGFVGNEQFF.

This clone came up once. This chain joins TRBV7-6 and TRBJ2-7; no firm D call. Per germline, CDR1 SGHVS and CDR2 FNYEAQ. V lost 2 bases, J lost 9 bases, and 17 bases lay in between. The CDR3 has 14 amino acids. CDR3 DNA: TGTGCCAGCAGCTTATCCCGCGCGCGGCCGACGCAGTACTTC. Its translation: CASSLSRARPTQYF.

V gene TRBV7-3 combines with J gene TRBJ2-1; TRBD2 aligns across 12 bases. V gave up 9 bases and J gave up 3 bases; unmatched junction bases: 6. This CDR3 comprises 15 residues. Germline V gene data show CDR1 as SGHTA and CDR2 as FQGTGA. The CDR3 bases are TGTGCCAGTGCACTAGCGGGAGGCCTCTACAATGAGCAGTTCTTC. This encodes CASALAGGLYNEQFF.

The V call is TRBV11-2, the J call TRBJ2-7; D is unresolved. CDR3 length: 14 amino acids. Germline loops: CDR1 SGHAT, CDR2 FQNNGV. Trimming stripped 1 base from V and 0 bases from J, with 7 bases between. CDR3 bases: TGTGCCAGCAGCTTAGGTAGGCCCTCCTACGAGCAGTACTTC. It codes for CASSLGRPSYEQYF.

This chain connects TRBV15 to TRBJ2-1; 10 nucleotides agree with TRBD2. This CDR3 region has 15 residues. The germline V gene encodes CDR1 LNHNV and CDR2 YYDKDF (reference sequence). The junction had 0 bases not matched to a gene; V was cut back by 2 bases and J by 2 bases. The CDR3 nucleotides read TGTGCCACCAGCAGACTAGCGGGAGCCTACAATGAGCAGTTCTTC. Its translation: CATSRLAGAYNEQFF. Full variable domain (outside the CDR3, taken from reference TRBV15 and TRBJ2-1): DAMVIQNPRYQVTQFGKPVTLSCSQTLNHNVMYWYQQKSSQAPKLLFHYYDKDFNNEADTPDNFQSRRPNTSFCFLDIRSPGLGDTAMYLCATSRLAGAYNEQFFGPGTRLTVL.

The count of this clone is one. CDR3 DNA sequence: TGTGCCAGCAGTTTCCTAGCGGGGAACACCGGGGAGCTGTTTTTT. Protein: CASSFLAGNTGELFF. This chain uses TRBV11-3 with TRBJ2-2; 8 bases agree with TRBD2. The trim removed 6 bases at V and 1 base at J, leaving 4 bases unmatched. There are 15 residues in the CDR3. Germline V lookup: CDR1 SGHNT, CDR2 YENEEA.

The V and J genes are TRBV29-1 and TRBJ1-4; possible D gene TRBD1, 5 bases. The CDR3 length is 15 residues. Trimming pared 0 bases from V and 5 bases from J, leaving 13 bases between. CDR1 and CDR2 from the germline V gene are SQVTM and ANQGSEA. The CDR3 DNA reads TGCAGCGTTGAAGATCTAGGGGCAGAGAATGAAAAACTGTTTTTT. As protein: CSVEDLGAENEKLFF.

V is TRBV6-1 and J is TRBJ1-5; D gene uncertain. Trimming removed 6 bases at V and 7 bases at J, with 16 bases between. Germline-derived CDR1 and CDR2 are MNHNS and SASEGT. The CDR3 is 14 amino acids. The CDR3 bases are TGTGCCAGCAGCGTAACAGACAACGGACAGCCCCAGCATTTT. It encodes CASSVTDNGQPQHF.

Here the CDR3 DNA reads TGTGCCAGCAGCCAGGGACTAGCGGGAGTAGCAGATACGCAGTATTTT. Its protein product is CASSQGLAGVADTQYF. The chain employs TRBV7-9 and TRBJ2-3; 14 bases are a match to TRBD2. Germline CDR1 is SEHNR and CDR2 is FQNEAQ (reference sequence). V dropped 5 bases and J dropped 4; count of bases not matched to a gene: 5. This CDR3 spans 16 amino acids.

J is TRBJ2-2 and V is TRBV6-5; the D gene is possibly TRBD2 (6 bases). Looked up from germline, CDR1 is MNHEY and CDR2 is SVGAGI. Trimming took off 0 bases at V and 2 bases at J, with 7 bases between the two ends. The CDR3 spans 15 residues. CDR3 nucleotide sequence: TGTGCCAGCAGTTACTCAGGACTAAACACCGGGGAGCTGTTTTTT. This gives the protein CASSYSGLNTGELFF.

V usage is TRBV19 and J usage is TRBJ2-4; 7 positions match TRBD1. This CDR3 is 15 amino acids long. The junction had 4 bases not matched to a gene; V was cut back by 4 bases and J by 1 base. Germline CDR1 and CDR2: LNHDA and SQIVND (reference sequence). CDR3 residues: CASSKRGRAKNIQYF. In DNA, the CDR3 is TGTGCCAGTAGTAAAAGGGGGCGCGCCAAAAACATTCAGTACTTC.

This chain uses TRBV7-2 with TRBJ2-7; 10 bases match TRBD2. Trimming cost V 0 bases and J 2 bases; bases outside gene matches: 1. The CDR3 contains 15 residues. The germline gives CDR1 SGHTA, CDR2 FQGNSA. The chain's CDR3 is CASSLASGRTYEQYF. In DNA form, the CDR3 reads TGTGCCAGCAGCTTAGCTAGCGGGAGGACCTACGAGCAGTACTTC.

The chain links TRBV19 to TRBJ1-5, with TRBD1 matching 11 bases. Germline assignment: CDR1 LNHDA and CDR2 SQIVND (reference sequence). The CDR3 loop spans 15 amino acids. J gave up 7 bases and V 6 bases, and 8 bases lay outside the gene matches. CDR3 protein: CASSFGTGGSQPQHF. CDR3 nucleotides: TGTGCCAGTAGCTTCGGGACAGGGGGAAGCCAGCCCCAGCATTTT.

The chain uses TRBV27 and TRBJ1-1; TRBD1 is a possible D gene (5 bases). The CDR3 sequence is 13 residues long. Germline V gene lookup returns CDR1 MNHEY and CDR2 SMNVEV (reference sequence). V dropped 5 bases and J dropped 1 base, with 8 bases sitting between them. The CDR3 sequence is CASSGRGNTEAFF. The CDR3 DNA is TGTGCCAGCAGTGGGAGGGGGAACACTGAAGCTTTCTTT.

The J gene is TRBJ2-7, the V gene TRBV28, with D possibly TRBD1 on 6 matching bases. V was trimmed by 7 bases and J by 2 bases, leaving 9 bases between them. This CDR3 region has 12 residues. Germline assignment: CDR1 MDHEN and CDR2 SYDVKM. The CDR3 here is CASKGQPYEQYF. The CDR3 DNA follows: TGTGCCAGCAAAGGACAGCCCTACGAGCAGTACTTC. The variable domain in full, completed from reference TRBV28 and TRBJ2-7, reads DVKVTQSSRYLVKRTGEKVFLECVQDMDHENMFWYRQDPGLGLRLIYFSYDVKMKEKGDIPEGYSVSREKKERFSLILESASTNQTSMYLCASKGQPYEQYFGPGTRLTVT.

The chain uses TRBV18 and TRBJ2-5; D is uncertain. Trimming pared 5 bases from V and 5 bases from J, leaving 21 bases between. The CDR3 consists of 16 residues. Germline CDR1 and CDR2: KGHSH and LQKENI. Here the CDR3 reads CASSARPLRAVETQYF. In DNA, the CDR3 is TGTGCCAGCTCAGCTAGACCCCTTAGGGCCGTGGAGACCCAGTACTTC.

The chain has TRBV5-1 and TRBJ2-5; D may correspond to TRBD1 or TRBD2 (5 bases each). The germline V gene has CDR1 SGHRS and CDR2 YFSETQ. V was pared by 5 bases and J by 0 bases, with 11 bases between. CDR3 length equals 14 residues. The CDR3 nucleotides read TGCGCCAGCAGTATGGGGGTAAACCAAGAGACCCAGTACTTC. Its protein product is CASSMGVNQETQYF.

This clone occurred once. V gene TRBV19 combines with J gene TRBJ1-5; D unclear. This CDR3 contains 15 residues. V lost 5 bases to trimming and J lost 0 bases, with 11 bases between them. The V gene's germline CDR1 is LNHDA and CDR2 SQIVND (reference sequence). The CDR3 region is CASSSEALSNQPQHF. The CDR3 DNA reads TGTGCCAGTAGTTCTGAGGCACTTAGCAATCAGCCCCAGCATTTT.

The chain uses TRBV4-2 and TRBJ2-6; D gene unclear. V lost 4 bases and J 4 bases, leaving 11 bases between the germline ends. Per germline, CDR1 LGHNA and CDR2 YNFKEQ. The CDR3 extends over 15 amino acids. The CDR3 here is CASSRLGSGANVLTF. The DNA of the CDR3 is TGTGCCAGCAGCCGGTTGGGGTCAGGGGCCAACGTCCTGACTTTC.

The chain has TRBV6-5 and TRBJ1-4; D call uncertain. V lost 5 bases, J lost 3 bases, and 10 bases lay in between. This CDR3 has 14 residues. Germline CDR1 reads MNHEY; CDR2 reads SVGAGI. Written as DNA, the CDR3 is TGTGCCAGCAGTAGGAGTACGCCTAATGAAAAACTGTTTTTT. Residues: CASSRSTPNEKLFF.

Within the sample, this clone is medium-sized. The V gene is TRBV28, the J gene TRBJ1-6; 10 bases are shared with TRBD1. V shed 6 bases and J 10 bases; nucleotides not matched to a gene: 6. This CDR3 has 14 residues. CDR1 and CDR2 (germline): MDHEN, SYDVKM. For the CDR3, the DNA is TGTGCCAGCAGGGAGACAGGGGGCAAGTCACCCCTCCACTTT. It specifies CASRETGGKSPLHF.